The subject of this entry is one T cell receptor (beta chain). The data derive from a study of blood T cell repertoires in COVID-19. Study summary: Both acute and convalescent COVID-19 samples were obtained from the United States, Italy and Spain. In each case, the material was cDNA or gDNA derived from T cells, B-cell-depleted T cells, or PBMCs.

Authors' analysis steps: The authors estimated nucleated cell counts from reference gene primer amplification. This table comes from immunoSEQ multiplex PCR, and its TCRdb copy is limited to in-frame clones, with some not included. V, J and clone size derive from that table, while D and trimming were established from the DNA sequence. The repertoire holds around 60,000 clones, with roughly 84% as singletons. The CDR3 is made up of 15 amino acids. From germline, CDR1 is SNHLY and CDR2 FYNNEI. The V gene lost 6 bases and the J gene lost 0 bases, with 14 bases spanning the gap. The sample consisted of peripheral blood. The sequence was collected from a man between 65 and 85 years old with acute or convalescent COVID-19. This chain connects TRBV2 to TRBJ1-2; a possible D gene is TRBD1 (6 bases). CDR3 residues: CASRTRQDPNYGYTF. CDR3 DNA sequence: TGTGCCAGCAGGACCCGACAGGACCCTAACTATGGCTACACCTTC.